A single sample gave rise to the 2 T cell receptor beta chains below, sequenced in a study of T cell repertoires in cytomegalovirus infection. A single record per CDR3 protein comes from TCRdb applying MiXCR to the reads. This table has 250,000 or so distinct CDR3 sequences, about 18% appearing once. The specimen sequenced was CD8+ T cells from PBMCs. These receptors were taken from a human donor in good health (CMV status not recorded). Some clones in this sample may be carry-over from other donors' samples.

This clonotype was counted ten times or more. The chain links TRBV28 to TRBJ2-7; 9 bases are a match to TRBD1. The CDR3 has 17 residues. Per the germline V gene, CDR1 is MDHEN and CDR2 is SYDVKM. After removal of 6 bases from V and 3 bases from J, the junction contained 15 bases not matched to a gene. The CDR3 region is CASRPTLRTGEYYEQYF. CDR3 nucleotide sequence: TGTGCCAGCAGACCAACGCTGCGGACAGGGGAATACTACGAGCAGTACTTC.

In this sample, this clonotype turned up many times. V and J are TRBV7-8 and TRBJ2-2; TRBD2 agrees at 7 bases. This CDR3 comprises 18 residues. V lost 4 bases and J lost 0; bases outside the gene matches: 11. In germline, CDR1 is SGHVS, CDR2 FQNEAQ. In DNA form, the CDR3 reads TGTGCCAGCAGCTCGCTTACCCTGGGACTAACGAACACCGGGGAGCTGTTTTTT. Translated, it gives CASSSLTLGLTNTGELFF.